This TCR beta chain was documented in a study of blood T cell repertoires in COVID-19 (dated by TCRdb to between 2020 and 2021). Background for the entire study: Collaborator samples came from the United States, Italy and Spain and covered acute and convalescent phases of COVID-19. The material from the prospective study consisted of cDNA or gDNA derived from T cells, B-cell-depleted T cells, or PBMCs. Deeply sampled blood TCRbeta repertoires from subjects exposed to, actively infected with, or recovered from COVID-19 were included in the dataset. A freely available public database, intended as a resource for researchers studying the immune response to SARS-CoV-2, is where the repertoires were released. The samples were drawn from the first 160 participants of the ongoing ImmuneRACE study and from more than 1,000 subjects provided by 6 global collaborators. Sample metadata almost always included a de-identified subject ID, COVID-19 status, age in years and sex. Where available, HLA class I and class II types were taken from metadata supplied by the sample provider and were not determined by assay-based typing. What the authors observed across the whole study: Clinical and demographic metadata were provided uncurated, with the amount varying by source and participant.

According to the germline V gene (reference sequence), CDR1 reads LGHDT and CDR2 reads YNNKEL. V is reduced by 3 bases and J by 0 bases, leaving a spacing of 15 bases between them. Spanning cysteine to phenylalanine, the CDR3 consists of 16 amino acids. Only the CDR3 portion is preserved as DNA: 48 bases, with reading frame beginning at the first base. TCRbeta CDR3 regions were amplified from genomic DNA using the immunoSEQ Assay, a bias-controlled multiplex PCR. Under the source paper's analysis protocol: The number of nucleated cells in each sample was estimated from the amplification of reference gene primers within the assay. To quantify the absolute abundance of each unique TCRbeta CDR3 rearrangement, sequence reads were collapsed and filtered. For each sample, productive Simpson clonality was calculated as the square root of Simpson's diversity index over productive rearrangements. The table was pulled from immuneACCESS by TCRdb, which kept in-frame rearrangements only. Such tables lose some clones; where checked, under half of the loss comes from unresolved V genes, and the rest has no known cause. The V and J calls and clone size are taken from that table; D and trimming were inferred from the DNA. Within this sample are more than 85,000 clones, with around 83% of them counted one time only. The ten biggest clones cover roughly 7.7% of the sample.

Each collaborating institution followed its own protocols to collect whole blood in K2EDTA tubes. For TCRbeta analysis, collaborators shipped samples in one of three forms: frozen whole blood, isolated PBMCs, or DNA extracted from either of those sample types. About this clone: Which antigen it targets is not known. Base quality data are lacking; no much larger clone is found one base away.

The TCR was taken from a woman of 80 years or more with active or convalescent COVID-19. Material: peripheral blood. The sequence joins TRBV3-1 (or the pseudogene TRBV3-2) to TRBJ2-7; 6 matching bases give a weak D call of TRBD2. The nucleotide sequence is TGTGCCAGCAGCCACGCGGCTAGCGTAAGCTCCTACGAGCAGTACTTC. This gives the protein CASSHAASVSSYEQYF.